Below are 18 T cell receptor beta chains sequenced from a single sample in a study of shared clonotypes between healthy human individuals. CD8 cells classed as naive were CD45RO-negative and positively selected for CCR7, excluding terminally differentiated effector memory CD45RA+ cells. Sequencing used immunoSEQ multiplex PCR; TCRdb keeps in-frame clones, though not all of them. The sample lists under 1 million clones; 80% to 95% were seen once. The sample comprised naive CD8+ T cells sorted from blood. The receptor source for this set is a young man in good health.

The J gene is TRBJ2-7, the V gene TRBV4-1, with 10 positions matching TRBD1. Trimming at V came to 3 bases and at J to 6 bases, leaving 5 bases not matched to a gene. Germline CDR1 and CDR2: MGHRA and YSYEKL. The CDR3 is 14 residues long. The CDR3 here is CASSHGDRGPEQYF. CDR3 nucleotide sequence: TGCGCCAGCAGCCATGGGGACAGGGGTCCCGAGCAGTACTTC.

The rearrangement uses TRBV1 and TRBJ2-5; the table assigns TRBD2, which was not confirmed against the DNA. TRBV1 is described as a pseudogene. CDR3 length: 18 amino acids. CDR3 sequence reads: CTSSQNLKREGLQETQYF. DNA for the CDR3: TGCACCAGCAGCCAAAACCTGAAGCGGGAGGGCCTGCAAGAGACCCAGTACTTC.

The rearrangement uses TRBV4-1 and TRBJ2-7, with TRBD1 matching over 7 bases. Germline-derived CDR1 and CDR2 are MGHRA and YSYEKL. CDR3 size: 15 residues. V shed 2 bases and J 2 bases; nucleotides not matched to a gene: 6. The CDR3 DNA reads TGCGCCAGCAGCCAATTGGACAGGTGGGCCTACGAGCAGTACTTC. Protein sequence: CASSQLDRWAYEQYF.

The genes are TRBV27 and TRBJ2-7; TRBD2 might be the D (6 bases). CDR3 length equals 17 residues. Germline-derived CDR1 and CDR2 are MNHEY and SMNVEV (reference sequence). Deletions cut 2 bases from V and 2 bases from J, with 19 bases between. In nucleotides, the CDR3 is TGTGCCAGCAGTTTAACGAATTGGGGACTGCGCCCCTACGAGCAGTACTTC. It encodes CASSLTNWGLRPYEQYF.

The chain links TRBV4-1 to TRBJ2-7; D is possibly TRBD1 (6 bases). Trimming took off 1 base at V and 4 bases at J, with 11 bases between the two ends. CDR3 length: 14 residues. Germline lookup yields CDR1 MGHRA and CDR2 YSYEKL. CDR3 sequence (DNA): TGCGCCAGCAGCCAAGTACTACAGGGTTACGAGCAGTACTTC. Protein: CASSQVLQGYEQYF.

The genes are TRBV13 and TRBJ1-3, with no clear D. V shed 4 bases and J shed 0 bases, with 16 bases lying between them. This CDR3 comprises 17 residues. Looked up from germline, CDR1 is PRHDT and CDR2 is FYEKMQ (reference sequence). The CDR3 region has the DNA TGTGCCAGCAGCTCAACCTCGTTGGCCATCTCTGGAAACACCATATATTTT. As protein: CASSSTSLAISGNTIYF.

The V and J genes are TRBV6-1 and TRBJ2-1; tentatively, D is TRBD2 (6 bases). The V gene lost 2 bases and the J gene lost 8 bases, with 13 bases spanning the gap. The CDR3 runs 14 residues. Germline V gene sequence: CDR1 MNHNS, CDR2 SASEGT. The CDR3 sequence: CASSELIAGYEQFF. The CDR3 DNA is TGTGCCAGCAGTGAACTCATCGCGGGGTATGAGCAGTTCTTC.

The CDR3 bases are TGTGCCAGCAGCCCAGGGGGAGACACTGAAGCTTTCTTT. Amino acid sequence: CASSPGGDTEAFF. The V gene is TRBV9, the J gene TRBJ1-1; 7 positions match TRBD1. Germline lookup yields CDR1 SGDLS and CDR2 YYNGEE. This CDR3 region has 13 residues. Trimming at V came to 4 bases and at J to 3 bases, leaving 3 bases not matched to a gene.

The table lists this clone with a count of one. The J gene is TRBJ1-5, the V gene TRBV13; a possible D gene is TRBD1 (6 bases). Between the trimmed V and J ends, which lost 0 bases and 5 bases, there was a span of 8 bases. The CDR3 sequence is 14 residues long. Per the germline V gene, CDR1 is PRHDT and CDR2 is FYEKMQ (reference sequence). Here the CDR3 reads CASSLGRGDQPQHF. CDR3 nucleotide sequence: TGTGCCAGCAGCTTAGGCAGGGGCGATCAGCCCCAGCATTTT.

The rearrangement joins TRBV28 to TRBJ1-1; D remains ambiguous. The CDR3 is 15 residues long. V lost 8 bases and J lost 1, with 17 bases in between. CDR1 and CDR2 from the germline V gene are MDHEN and SYDVKM. The CDR3 sequence is CASSSGGVRNTEAFF. The CDR3 nucleotides read TGTGCCAGCTCATCAGGTGGGGTGCGGAACACTGAAGCTTTCTTT. Supplemented by reference TRBV28 and TRBJ1-1, the full variable domain reads DVKVTQSSRYLVKRTGEKVFLECVQDMDHENMFWYRQDPGLGLRLIYFSYDVKMKEKGDIPEGYSVSREKKERFSLILESASTNQTSMYLCASSSGGVRNTEAFFGQGTRLTVV.

This chain uses TRBV9 with TRBJ2-2; 8 bases fit TRBD2. The germline V gene encodes CDR1 SGDLS and CDR2 YYNGEE. The CDR3 is 16 residues long. V lost 3 bases, J lost 7 bases, and 11 bases stayed unmatched. The CDR3 coding sequence is TGTGCCAGCAGCGCCAGCGGGAGCCCCTCCCTCGGGGAGCTGTTTTTT. Protein sequence: CASSASGSPSLGELFF.

The CDR3 loop reads CASSPTSGGNEQFF. The CDR3 DNA is TGTGCCAGCAGCCCCACTAGCGGGGGCAATGAGCAGTTCTTC. The rearrangement uses TRBV27 and TRBJ2-1; 11 bases map to TRBD2. The CDR3 is made up of 14 amino acids. CDR1 MNHEY and CDR2 SMNVEV come from the germline V gene (reference sequence). After removal of 6 bases from V and 6 bases from J, the junction contained 4 bases not matched to a gene.

V is TRBV10-3 and J is TRBJ2-3; D is ambiguous. There are 14 residues in the CDR3. Germline V lookup: CDR1 ENHRY, CDR2 SYGVKD. Trimming left V 5 bases short and J 2 bases short, with 11 bases between. This CDR3 is CAISPFLNTDTQYF. The CDR3 region has the DNA TGTGCCATCAGTCCCTTCTTGAACACAGATACGCAGTATTTT.

The CDR3 protein is CASSFLGTGAESTQYF. The CDR3 nucleotides are TGTGCCAGCAGCTTTTTAGGGACAGGGGCGGAATCGACCCAGTACTTC. This chain connects TRBV7-9 to TRBJ2-5, with 10 positions matching TRBD1. The CDR3 has 16 amino acids. Germline V gene sequence: CDR1 SEHNR, CDR2 FQNEAQ (reference sequence). The V gene end was trimmed by 3 bases and the J gene end by 7 bases; junction bases not matched to a gene: 11.

The V and J genes are TRBV6-5 and TRBJ2-1; 8 positions match TRBD2. The CDR3 is 16 amino acids. Germline V CDR1 and CDR2: MNHEY, SVGAGI. After removal of 0 bases from V and 4 bases from J, the junction contained 5 bases not matched to a gene. CDR3 bases: TGTGCCAGCAGTTACTCGTTCAGCGGGAGTTACAATGAGCAGTTCTTC. Translating it yields CASSYSFSGSYNEQFF.

This chain links TRBV19 with TRBJ2-6; D is unresolved. This CDR3 is 17 amino acids long. The germline CDR1 and CDR2 sequences are LNHDA and SQIVND (reference sequence). V shed 1 base and J shed 2 bases, with 12 bases lying between them. CDR3 nucleotide sequence: TGTGCCAGTAGTATAGTTGCCGGCCCGGCTGGGGCCAACGTCCTGACTTTC. Its protein product is CASSIVAGPAGANVLTF.

This rearrangement joins TRBV27 to TRBJ2-4; D is possibly TRBD2 (6 bases). Germline lookup yields CDR1 MNHEY and CDR2 SMNVEV (reference sequence). Trimming pared 4 bases from V and 4 bases from J, leaving 8 bases between. The CDR3 runs 13 residues. The CDR3 nucleotides are TGTGCCAGCAGTTGGGACTCGAAAAACATTCAGTACTTC. Translated, it gives CASSWDSKNIQYF.

The chain recombines TRBV2 with TRBJ1-1; D perhaps matches TRBD1 (6 bases). V shed 8 bases and J shed 1 base, with 20 bases lying between them. This CDR3 is built from 16 residues. Per the germline V gene, CDR1 is SNHLY and CDR2 is FYNNEI. CDR3 region: CASGDTKGVGNTEAFF. In nucleotides, the CDR3 is TGTGCCAGCGGAGACACTAAGGGGGTGGGGAACACTGAAGCTTTCTTT.